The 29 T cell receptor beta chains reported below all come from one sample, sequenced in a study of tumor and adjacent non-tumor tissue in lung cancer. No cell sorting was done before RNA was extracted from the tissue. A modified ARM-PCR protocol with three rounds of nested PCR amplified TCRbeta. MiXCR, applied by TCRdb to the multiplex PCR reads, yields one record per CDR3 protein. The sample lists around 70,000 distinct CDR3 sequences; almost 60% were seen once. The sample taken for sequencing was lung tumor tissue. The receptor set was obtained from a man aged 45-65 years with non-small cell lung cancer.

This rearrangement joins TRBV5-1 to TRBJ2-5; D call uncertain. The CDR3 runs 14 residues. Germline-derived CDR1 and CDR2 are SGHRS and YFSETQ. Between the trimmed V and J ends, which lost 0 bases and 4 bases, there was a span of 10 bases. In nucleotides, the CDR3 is TGCGCCAGCAGCTTGGAACTTACGGGAGAGACCCAGTACTTC. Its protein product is CASSLELTGETQYF. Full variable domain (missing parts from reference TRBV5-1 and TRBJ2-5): KAGVTQTPRYLIKTRGQQVTLSCSPISGHRSVSWYQQTPGQGLQFLFEYFSETQRNKGNFPGRFSGRQFSNSRSEMNVSTLELGDSALYLCASSLELTGETQYFGPGTRLLVL.

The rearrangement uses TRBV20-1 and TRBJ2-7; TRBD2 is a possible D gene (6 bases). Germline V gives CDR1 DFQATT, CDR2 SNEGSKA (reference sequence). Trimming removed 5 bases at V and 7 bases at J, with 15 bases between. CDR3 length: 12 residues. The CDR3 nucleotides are TGCAGTGCTTGGGGAGGCCAACAGGAGCAGTACTTC. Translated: CSAWGGQQEQYF.

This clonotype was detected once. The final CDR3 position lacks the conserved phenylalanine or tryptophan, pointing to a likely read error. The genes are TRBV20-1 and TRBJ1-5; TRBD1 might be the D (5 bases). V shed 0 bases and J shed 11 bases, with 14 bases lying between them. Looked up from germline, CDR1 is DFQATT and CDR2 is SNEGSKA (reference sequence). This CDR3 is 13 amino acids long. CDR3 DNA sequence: TGCAGTGCTAGAGATCAAGGGACTGGGGCCCAGCATCTT. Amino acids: CSARDQGTGAQHL.

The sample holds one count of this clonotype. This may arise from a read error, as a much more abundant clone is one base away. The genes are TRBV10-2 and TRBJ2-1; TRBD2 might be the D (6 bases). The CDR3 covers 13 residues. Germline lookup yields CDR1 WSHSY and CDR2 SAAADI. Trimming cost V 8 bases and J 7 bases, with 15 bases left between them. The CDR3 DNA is TGCGCCAGCGTAGCGGTAGGGTATAATGAGCAGTTCTTC. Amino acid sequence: CASVAVGYNEQFF.

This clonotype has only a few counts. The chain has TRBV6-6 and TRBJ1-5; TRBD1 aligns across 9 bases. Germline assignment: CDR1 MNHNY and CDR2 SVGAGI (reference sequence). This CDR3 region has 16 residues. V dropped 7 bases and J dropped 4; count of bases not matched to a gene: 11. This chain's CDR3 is CASNHDRGQGNQPQHF. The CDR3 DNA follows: TGTGCCAGCAATCATGACAGGGGACAGGGTAATCAGCCCCAGCATTTT.

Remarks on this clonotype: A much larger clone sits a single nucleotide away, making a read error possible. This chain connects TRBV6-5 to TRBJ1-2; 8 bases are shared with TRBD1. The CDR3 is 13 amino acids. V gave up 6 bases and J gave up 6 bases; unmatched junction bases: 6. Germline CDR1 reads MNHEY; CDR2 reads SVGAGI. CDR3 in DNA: TGTGCCAGCAGCGACAGGGGAGTCCATGGCTACACCTTC. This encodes CASSDRGVHGYTF.

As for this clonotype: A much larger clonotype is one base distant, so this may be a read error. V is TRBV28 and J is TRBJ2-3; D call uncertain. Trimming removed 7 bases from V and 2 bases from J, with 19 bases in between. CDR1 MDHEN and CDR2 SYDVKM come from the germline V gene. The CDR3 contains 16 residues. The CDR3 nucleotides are TGTGCCAGCAACCCTACCGTGACACCTAACACAGATACGCAGTATTTT. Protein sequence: CASNPTVTPNTDTQYF.

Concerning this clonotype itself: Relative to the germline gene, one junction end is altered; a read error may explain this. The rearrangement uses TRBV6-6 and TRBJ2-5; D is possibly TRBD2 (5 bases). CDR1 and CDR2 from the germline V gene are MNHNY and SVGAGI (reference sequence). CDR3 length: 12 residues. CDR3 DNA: TGTGCCAGCAGTTATGGGAGAGAGACCCGGTACTTC. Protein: CASSYGRETRYF.

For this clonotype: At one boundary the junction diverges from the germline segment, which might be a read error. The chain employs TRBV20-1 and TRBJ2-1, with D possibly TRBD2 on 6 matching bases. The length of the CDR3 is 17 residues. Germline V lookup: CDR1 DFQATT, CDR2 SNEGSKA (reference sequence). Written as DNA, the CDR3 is TGCAATGCTAGAGGGGCAGTAGCGGAGGGGAGGTTGGTTGAGCAGTTCTTC. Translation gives CNARGAVAEGRLVEQFF.

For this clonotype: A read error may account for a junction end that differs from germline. CDR3 loop: CASSQELRLVGWIGELLF. CDR3 nucleotides: TGCGCCAGCAGCCAAGAATTAAGGCTAGTGGGGTGGATCGGGGAGCTGCTTTTT. This chain connects TRBV4-1 to TRBJ2-2; possibly TRBD2 for D (5 bases). This CDR3 region has 18 residues. CDR1 is MGHRA and CDR2 is YSYEKL in the germline V gene.

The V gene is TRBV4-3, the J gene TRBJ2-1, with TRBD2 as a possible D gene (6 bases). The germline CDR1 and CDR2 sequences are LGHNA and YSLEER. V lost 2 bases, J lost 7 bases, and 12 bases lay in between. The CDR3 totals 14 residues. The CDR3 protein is CASSQNAGRNEQFF. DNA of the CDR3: TGCGCCAGCAGCCAAAATGCGGGAAGAAATGAGCAGTTCTTC.

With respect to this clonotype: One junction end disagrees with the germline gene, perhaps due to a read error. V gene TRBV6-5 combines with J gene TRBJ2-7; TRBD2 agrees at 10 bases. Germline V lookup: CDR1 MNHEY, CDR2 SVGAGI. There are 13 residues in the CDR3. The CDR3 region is CASSRTSGYEQYF. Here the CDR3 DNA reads TGCGCCAGCAGTCGGACTAGCGGTTACGAGCAGTACTTC.

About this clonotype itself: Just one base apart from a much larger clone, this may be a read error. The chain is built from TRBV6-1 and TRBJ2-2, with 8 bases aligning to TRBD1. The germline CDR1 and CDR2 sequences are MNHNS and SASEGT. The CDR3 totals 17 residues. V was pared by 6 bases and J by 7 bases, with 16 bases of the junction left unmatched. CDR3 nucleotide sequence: TGTGCCAGCAGGCCCGGGACAGGTGGGCCCAACGGCGGGGAGCTGTTTTTT. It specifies CASRPGTGGPNGGELFF.

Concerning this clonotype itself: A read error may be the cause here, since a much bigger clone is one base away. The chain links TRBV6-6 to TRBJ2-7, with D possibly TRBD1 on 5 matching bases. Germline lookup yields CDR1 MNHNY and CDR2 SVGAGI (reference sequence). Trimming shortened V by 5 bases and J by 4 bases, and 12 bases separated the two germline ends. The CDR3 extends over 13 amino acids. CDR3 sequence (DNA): TGTGCCAGCAGTCATGCAGGGTTGTACGAGCAGTACTTC. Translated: CASSHAGLYEQYF.

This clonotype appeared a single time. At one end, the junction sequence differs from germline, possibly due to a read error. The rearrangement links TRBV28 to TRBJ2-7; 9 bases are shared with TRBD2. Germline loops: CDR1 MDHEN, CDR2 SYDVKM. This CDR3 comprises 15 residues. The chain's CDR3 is CASSYPEMREGEQCF. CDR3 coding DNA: TGTGCCAGCAGTTACCCCGAGATGCGGGAGGGCGAGCAGTGCTTC.

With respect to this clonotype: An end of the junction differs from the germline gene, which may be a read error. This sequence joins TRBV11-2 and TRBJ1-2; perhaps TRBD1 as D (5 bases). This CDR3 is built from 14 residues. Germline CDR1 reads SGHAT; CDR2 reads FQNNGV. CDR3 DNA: TGTGCCAGCAGCGCCGACAGATTTAACTATGGCTATACCTTC. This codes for CASSADRFNYGYTF.

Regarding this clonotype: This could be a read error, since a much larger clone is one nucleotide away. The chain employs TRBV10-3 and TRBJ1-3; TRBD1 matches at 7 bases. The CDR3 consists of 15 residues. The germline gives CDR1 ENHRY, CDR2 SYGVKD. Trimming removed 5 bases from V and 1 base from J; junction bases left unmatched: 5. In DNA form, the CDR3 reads TGTGCCATCAGTAACCAGGGGGGTTCTGGAAACACCATATATTTT. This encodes CAISNQGGSGNTIYF.

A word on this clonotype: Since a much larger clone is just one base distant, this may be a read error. DNA of the CDR3: TGTGCCAGCAGTTACTACCTAAGGGCAGAGACCCAGTACTTC. Translation gives CASSYYLRAETQYF. J is TRBJ2-5 and V is TRBV6-6; no definite D call. The V gene lost 1 base and the J gene lost 4 bases, with 10 bases spanning the gap. The CDR3 consists of 14 residues. Germline CDR1 is MNHNY and CDR2 is SVGAGI (reference sequence).

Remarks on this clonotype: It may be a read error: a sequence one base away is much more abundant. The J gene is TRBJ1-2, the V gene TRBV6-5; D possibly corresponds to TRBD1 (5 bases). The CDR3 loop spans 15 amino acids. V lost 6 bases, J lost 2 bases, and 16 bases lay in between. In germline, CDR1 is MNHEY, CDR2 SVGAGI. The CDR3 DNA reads TGTGCCAGCAGATCCTTGGACAAGATCAACTATGGCTACACCTTC. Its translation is CASRSLDKINYGYTF.

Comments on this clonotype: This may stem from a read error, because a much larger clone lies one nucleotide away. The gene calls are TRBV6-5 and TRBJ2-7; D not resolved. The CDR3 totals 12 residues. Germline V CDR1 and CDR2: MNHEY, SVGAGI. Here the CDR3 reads CVSRRDVEGQYF. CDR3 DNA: TGTGTCAGCAGGCGAGATGTGGAAGGGCAGTACTTC.

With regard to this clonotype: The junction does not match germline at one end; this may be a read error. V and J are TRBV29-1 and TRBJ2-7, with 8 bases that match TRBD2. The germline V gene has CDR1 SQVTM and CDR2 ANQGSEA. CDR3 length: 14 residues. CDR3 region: CSVKPGTSSYERYF. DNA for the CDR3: TGCAGTGTCAAACCCGGGACTAGTTCCTACGAGCGGTACTTC.

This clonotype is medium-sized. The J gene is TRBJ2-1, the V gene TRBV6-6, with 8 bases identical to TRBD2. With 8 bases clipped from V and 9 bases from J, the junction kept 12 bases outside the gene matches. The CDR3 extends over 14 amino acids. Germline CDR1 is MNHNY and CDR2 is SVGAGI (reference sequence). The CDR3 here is CASRRQRELGEQFF. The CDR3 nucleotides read TGTGCCAGCCGGCGACAGCGGGAGCTGGGTGAGCAGTTCTTC.

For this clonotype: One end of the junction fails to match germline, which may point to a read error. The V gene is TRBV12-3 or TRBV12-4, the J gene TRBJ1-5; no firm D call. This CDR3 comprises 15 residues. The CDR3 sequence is CASSFYLGSNQLQHF. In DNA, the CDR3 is TGTGCCAGCAGTTTTTATCTGGGTAGCAATCAGCTCCAGCATTTT.

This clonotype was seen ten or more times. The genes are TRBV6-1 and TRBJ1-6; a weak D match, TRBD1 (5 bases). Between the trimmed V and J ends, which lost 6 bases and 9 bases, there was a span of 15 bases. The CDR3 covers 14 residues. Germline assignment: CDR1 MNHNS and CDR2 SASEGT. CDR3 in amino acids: CASRLGDWGSPLHF. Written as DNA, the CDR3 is TGTGCCAGCAGACTAGGGGATTGGGGTTCACCCCTCCACTTT.

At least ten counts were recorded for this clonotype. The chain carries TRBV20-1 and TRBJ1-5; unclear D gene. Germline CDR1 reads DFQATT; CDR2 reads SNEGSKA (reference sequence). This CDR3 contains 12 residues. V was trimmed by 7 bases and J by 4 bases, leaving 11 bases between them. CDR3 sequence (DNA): TGCAGTGTCGGCCAAATAAATCAGCCCCAGCATTTT. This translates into CSVGQINQPQHF.

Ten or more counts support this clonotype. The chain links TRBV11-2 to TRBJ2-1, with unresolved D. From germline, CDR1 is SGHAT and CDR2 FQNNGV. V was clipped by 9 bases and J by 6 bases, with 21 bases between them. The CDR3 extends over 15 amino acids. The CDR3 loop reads CASILADLRANEQFF. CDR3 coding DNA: TGTGCCAGTATCTTAGCCGATCTTAGGGCCAATGAGCAGTTCTTC.

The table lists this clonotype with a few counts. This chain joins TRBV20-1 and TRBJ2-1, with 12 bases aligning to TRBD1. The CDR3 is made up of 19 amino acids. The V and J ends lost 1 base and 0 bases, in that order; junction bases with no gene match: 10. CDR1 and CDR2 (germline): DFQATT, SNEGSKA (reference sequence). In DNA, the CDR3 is TGCAGTGCTAGAGCACCGGGACAGGGGGCTGGGAGCTCCTACAATGAGCAGTTCTTC. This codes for CSARAPGQGAGSSYNEQFF.

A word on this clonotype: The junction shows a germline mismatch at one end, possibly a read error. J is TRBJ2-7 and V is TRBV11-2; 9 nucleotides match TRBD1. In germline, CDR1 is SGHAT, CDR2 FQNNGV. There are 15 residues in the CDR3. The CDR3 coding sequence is TGTGCCACCATCTTAAACCCGGGACAGGGCTACCAGCAGTACTTC. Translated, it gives CATILNPGQGYQQYF.

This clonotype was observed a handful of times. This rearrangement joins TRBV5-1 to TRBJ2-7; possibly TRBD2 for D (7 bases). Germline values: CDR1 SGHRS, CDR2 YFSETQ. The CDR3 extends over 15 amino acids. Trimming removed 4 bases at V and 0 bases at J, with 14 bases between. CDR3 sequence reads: CASSTGTTSSYEQYF. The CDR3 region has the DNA TGCGCCAGCAGCACAGGGACTACAAGCTCCTACGAGCAGTACTTC.